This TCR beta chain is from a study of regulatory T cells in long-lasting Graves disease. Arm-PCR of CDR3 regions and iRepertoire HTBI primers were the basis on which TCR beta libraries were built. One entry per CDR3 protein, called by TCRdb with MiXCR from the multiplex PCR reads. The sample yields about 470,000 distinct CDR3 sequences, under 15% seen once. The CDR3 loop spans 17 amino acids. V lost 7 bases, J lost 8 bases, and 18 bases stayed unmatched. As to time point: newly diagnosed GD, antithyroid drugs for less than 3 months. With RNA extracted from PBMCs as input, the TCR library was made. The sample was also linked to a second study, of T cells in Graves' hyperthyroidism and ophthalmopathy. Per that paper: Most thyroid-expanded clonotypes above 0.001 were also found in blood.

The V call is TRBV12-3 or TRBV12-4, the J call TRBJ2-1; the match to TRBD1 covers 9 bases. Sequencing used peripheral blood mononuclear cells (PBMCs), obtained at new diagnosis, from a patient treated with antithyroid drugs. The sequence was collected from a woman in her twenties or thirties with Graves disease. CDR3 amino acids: CASTNKGTGLSFYEQFF. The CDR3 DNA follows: TGTGCCAGCACCAATAAGGGGACAGGGCTTAGTTTCTATGAGCAGTTCTTC.